Below are 18 T cell receptor beta chains sequenced from a single sample in a study of T cell responses to AZD1222 COVID-19 vaccine. Clones were sequenced by immunoSEQ multiplex PCR, and TCRdb holds only the in-frame ones, with some missing. Of about 70,000 clones in the sample, around four fifths were seen once. The sample here was peripheral blood, taken 28 days after the second AZD1222 dose. These receptors originate from an adult who received the AZD1222 COVID-19 vaccine.

This rearrangement joins TRBV3-1 (or the pseudogene TRBV3-2) to TRBJ1-2; D gene unclear. Germline V CDR1 and CDR2: LGHDT, YNNKEL (reference sequence). The CDR3 covers 13 residues. The germline V and J ends were trimmed by 0 bases and 4 bases, with 6 bases remaining between them. The CDR3 sequence is CASSQEEGYGYTF. Here the CDR3 DNA reads TGTGCCAGCAGCCAAGAGGAGGGCTATGGCTACACCTTC.

This sequence joins TRBV4-1 and TRBJ2-2, with a tentative D call TRBD2 (7 bases). This CDR3 is built from 19 residues. The V end was cut by 0 bases, the J end by 4 bases, with 21 bases between. Germline V gene lookup returns CDR1 MGHRA and CDR2 YSYEKL. CDR3 in amino acids: CASSQDRFPGEGRTGELFF. In nucleotides, the CDR3 is TGCGCCAGCAGCCAAGATCGCTTTCCAGGGGAGGGACGCACCGGGGAGCTGTTTTTT.

The chain combines TRBV30 with TRBJ2-1; D is perhaps TRBD2 (5 bases). V lost 2 bases to trimming and J lost 3 bases, with 11 bases between them. Germline V lookup: CDR1 GTSNPN, CDR2 SVGIG (reference sequence). The CDR3 extends over 14 amino acids. The CDR3 bases are TGTGCCTGGAGTCCCGGGGTAGGCTACAATGAGCAGTTCTTC. It encodes CAWSPGVGYNEQFF.

The J gene is TRBJ1-5, the V gene TRBV2; D uncertain. This CDR3 spans 13 amino acids. The V gene's germline CDR1 is SNHLY and CDR2 FYNNEI. V was trimmed by 7 bases and J by 4 bases, leaving 11 bases between them. CDR3 amino acids: CASKIEGNQPQHF. The CDR3 DNA sequence: TGTGCCAGCAAAATAGAAGGGAATCAGCCCCAGCATTTT.

This clone was seen just once. The gene calls are TRBV5-6 and TRBJ2-7; 8 bases map to TRBD1. The CDR3 length is 18 residues. Germline CDR1 is SGHDT and CDR2 is YYEEEE. The trim removed 1 base at V and 3 bases at J, leaving 15 bases unmatched. As DNA, the CDR3 is TGTGCCAGCAGCTTGAAGGGGTGGTCTGGACAGGGAATCTACGAGCAGTACTTC. Protein sequence: CASSLKGWSGQGIYEQYF.

The chain uses TRBV11-3 and TRBJ2-2; the D gene is possibly TRBD1 (6 bases). CDR3 length equals 13 residues. Trimming stripped 6 bases from V and 4 bases from J, with 9 bases between. CDR1 SGHNT and CDR2 YENEEA come from the germline V gene. CDR3 in DNA: TGTGCCAGCAGTTGGACAGCCACCGGGGAGCTGTTTTTT. Translating it yields CASSWTATGELFF.

Concerning this clone: Distinct nucleotide sequences in the sample also encode this CDR3. V is TRBV4-3 and J is TRBJ1-1; D not certain. Germline lookup yields CDR1 LGHNA and CDR2 YSLEER. Between the trimmed V and J ends, which lost 1 base and 0 bases, there was a span of 6 bases. The length of the CDR3 is 14 residues. CDR3 protein: CASSQGRVNTEAFF. CDR3 DNA: TGCGCCAGCAGCCAAGGACGAGTGAACACTGAAGCTTTCTTT.

The chain uses TRBV30 and TRBJ1-2, with no clear D. Trimming took 0 bases from V and 8 from J, leaving 10 bases between them. The CDR3 spans 12 residues. CDR1 and CDR2 from the germline V gene are GTSNPN and SVGIG (reference sequence). The CDR3 nucleotides read TGTGCCTGGAGTGTAAGCCGCCGGGGCTACACCTTC. It yields the protein CAWSVSRRGYTF.

The rearrangement joins TRBV6-5 to TRBJ2-5, with D unclear. The length of the CDR3 is 13 residues. V lost 6 bases, J lost 5 bases, and 13 bases lay in between. From germline, CDR1 is MNHEY and CDR2 SVGAGI. The CDR3, as DNA: TGTGCCAGCAGGGCGAGGATTCTGGAGACCCAGTACTTC. Amino acids: CASRARILETQYF.

The chain combines TRBV30 with TRBJ1-1, with D possibly TRBD1 on 5 matching bases. The CDR3 runs 13 residues. V was pared by 7 bases and J by 4 bases, with 16 bases between. The germline V gene has CDR1 GTSNPN and CDR2 SVGIG (reference sequence). The CDR3 DNA is TGTGCCTTAATTAGGGGCGCTGGCACTGAAGCTTTCTTT. It specifies CALIRGAGTEAFF.

This sequence joins TRBV2 and TRBJ2-2; D possibly corresponds to TRBD1 (5 bases). The CDR3 contains 14 residues. V gave up 10 bases and J gave up 3 bases, with 15 bases separating them. In germline, CDR1 is SNHLY, CDR2 FYNNEI. Here the CDR3 DNA reads TGTGCCAACCTCTTGGACATTGACACCGGGGAGCTGTTTTTT. Residues: CANLLDIDTGELFF.

The chain couples TRBV5-1 to TRBJ1-5; maybe TRBD1 (6 bases). This CDR3 is 16 amino acids long. V lost 4 bases and J lost 4, with 18 bases in between. The germline V gene has CDR1 SGHRS and CDR2 YFSETQ. The CDR3 is CASSLDATGMNQPQHF. Written as DNA, the CDR3 is TGCGCCAGCAGCCTTGATGCGACAGGAATGAATCAGCCCCAGCATTTT.

This clone was seen a few times. The chain joins TRBV7-8 to TRBJ1-3; D is undetermined. The CDR3 runs to 16 residues. Germline V CDR1 and CDR2: SGHVS, FQNEAQ. V was shortened by 1 base and J by 2 bases, with 12 bases between the two germline ends. The CDR3 bases are TGTGCCAGCAGCTTAGATCGGGGTAGTCCTGGAAACACCATATATTTT. Translation gives CASSLDRGSPGNTIYF.

The chain carries TRBV12-3 or TRBV12-4 and TRBJ1-6; no reliable D call. Trimming removed 5 bases from V and 9 bases from J, with 11 bases in between. The CDR3 has 13 amino acids. The CDR3 sequence is CASSPSPISPLHF. DNA for the CDR3: TGTGCCAGCAGTCCTTCACCGATTTCACCCCTCCACTTT.

The rearrangement uses TRBV6-5 and TRBJ2-3; TRBD1 aligns across 8 bases. Germline lookup yields CDR1 MNHEY and CDR2 SVGAGI. The J segment lost 2 bases and the V segment lost 7 bases, leaving 8 bases of the junction unmatched. The CDR3 spans 15 residues. The CDR3 bases are TGTGCCAGCACCGAAACAGGGGGTCCCACAGATACGCAGTATTTT. Translating gives CASTETGGPTDTQYF.

This sequence joins TRBV9 and TRBJ2-5; 13 positions agree with TRBD2. The V segment lost 10 bases and the J segment 4 bases; nucleotides outside the gene matches: 13. The CDR3 runs to 16 residues. CDR1 is SGDLS, CDR2 YYNGEE, per germline. CDR3 loop: CAGPPRTSGGPETQYF. The DNA for the CDR3 is TGTGCCGGACCACCGCGGACTAGCGGGGGCCCAGAGACCCAGTACTTC.

This chain connects TRBV6-2 or TRBV6-3 to TRBJ2-2; tentatively, D is TRBD2 (6 bases). Germline loops: CDR1 MNHEY, CDR2 SVGEGT. V was clipped by 6 bases and J by 9 bases, with 20 bases between them. The CDR3 is 15 amino acids. The CDR3 nucleotides read TGTGCCAGCAGCTTTACTCTCTTGGAGGGTAGGGAGCTGTTTTTT. This gives the protein CASSFTLLEGRELFF.

In its sample, this clone was seen a few times. This same CDR3 is encoded by further DNA sequences in the sample. V gene TRBV28 combines with J gene TRBJ1-2, with 7 positions matching TRBD1. Germline V gene lookup returns CDR1 MDHEN and CDR2 SYDVKM. This CDR3 has 13 residues. V gave up 8 bases and J gave up 3 bases; unmatched junction bases: 6. CDR3 in amino acids: CASRTGGDYGYTF. For the CDR3, the DNA is TGTGCCAGCCGGACAGGTGGGGACTATGGCTACACCTTC.